This T cell receptor beta chain was identified in a study of vaccination and CD4 T cells after COVID-19. As for the study in general: SARS-CoV-2 had been detected by nasal swab PCR in convalescent patients; nine were mild, one severe. Study-wide points: Going from roughly 22 to 38, median SARS-CoV-2-reactive clonotypes did not rise significantly.

Cultured CD4+ T-cell DNA underwent Oncomine TCR Beta short-read sequencing. TCRdb fed the PCR reads into MiXCR, producing one record per CDR3 protein. This sample has 15,000 to 20,000 distinct CDR3 sequences, with over 50% found just once. Remarks on this clonotype: Antigen specificity is unknown.

As to time point: late sampling 161 to 241 days after vaccination in a few convalescent patients. Described treatment: approximately 9-day PBMC culture with coronavirus spike peptide pools or control peptides (ViraFEST assay). This CDR3 region has 14 residues. Germline V gene data show CDR1 as MNHEY and CDR2 as SVGEGT. V was trimmed by 7 bases and J by 5 bases, leaving 15 bases between them. The chain has TRBV6-2 or TRBV6-3 and TRBJ1-5, with D uncertain. Sequences were derived from CD4+ T cells from blood, cultured in vitro, sampled about 7 months after SARS-CoV-2 vaccination. The sequence came from a human donor who had recovered from COVID-19. The CDR3 sequence: CASTLLGWDQPQHF. CDR3 nucleotide sequence: TGTGCCAGCACCCTACTGGGTTGGGATCAGCCCCAGCATTTT.